The 23 T cell receptor beta chains given below trace back to one sample, sequenced in a study of blood T cell repertoires in COVID-19 (dated by TCRdb to between 2020 and 2021). Library construction relied on the immunoSEQ multiplex PCR assay. TCRdb limited this immuneACCESS table to in-frame rearrangements with V and J called. A share of clones is missing; checked studies link under half to unresolved V genes, and the rest is unexplained. A total of some 80,000 clones appear in this sample, around nine tenths of them only once. Approximately 5% of the sample lies in the top ten. The sample comprised peripheral blood. All receptors come from a middle-aged man with active or convalescent COVID-19.

The chain recombines TRBV24-1 with TRBJ2-3; TRBD2 matches 12 bases. The germline CDR1 and CDR2 sequences are KGHDR and SFDVKD. CDR3 size: 19 residues. Trimming removed 4 bases from V and 0 bases from J; junction bases left unmatched: 10. In DNA, the CDR3 is TGTGCCACCAGTGACCCCGTACTAGCGGGGGGATCTAGCACAGATACGCAGTATTTT. This translates into CATSDPVLAGGSSTDTQYF.

The chain uses TRBV18 and TRBJ2-7; 9 bases line up with TRBD1. Looked up from germline, CDR1 is KGHSH and CDR2 is LQKENI. V lost 1 base and J lost 6; bases outside the gene matches: 4. The CDR3 contains 14 residues. The CDR3 nucleotides are TGTGCCAGCTCACCACTCGACAGGGGGAGCGAGCAGTACGTC. Translation: CASSPLDRGSEQYV.

CDR3 loop: CASSDWLNTGELFF. In DNA, the CDR3 is TGTGCCAGCTCGGACTGGCTCAACACCGGGGAGCTGTTTTTT. The chain recombines TRBV6-6 with TRBJ2-2; tentatively, D is TRBD2 (5 bases). Germline assignment: CDR1 MNHNY and CDR2 SVGAGI (reference sequence). The CDR3 loop spans 14 amino acids. V was shortened by 8 bases and J by 2 bases, with 12 bases between the two germline ends.

DNA for the CDR3: TGTGCCAGCAGTATCGACAGTCTTTCACCCCTCCACTTT. Protein sequence: CASSIDSLSPLHF. The chain has TRBV6-5 and TRBJ1-6; tentatively, D is TRBD1 (5 bases). CDR1 MNHEY and CDR2 SVGAGI come from the germline V gene. V lost 5 bases to trimming and J lost 9 bases, with 11 bases between them. The CDR3 length is 13 residues.

V gene TRBV5-1 combines with J gene TRBJ2-3; D uncertain. CDR3 length: 14 amino acids. Germline V gives CDR1 SGHRS, CDR2 YFSETQ. V lost 0 bases and J lost 7, with 12 bases in between. The CDR3 reads CASSLGLELHTQYF. CDR3 in DNA: TGCGCCAGCAGCTTGGGCCTAGAATTACATACGCAGTATTTT.

The chain combines TRBV24-1 with TRBJ2-3, with 8 bases fitting TRBD1. This CDR3 contains 14 residues. Germline CDR1 is KGHDR and CDR2 is SFDVKD. The trim removed 5 bases at V and 1 base at J, leaving 1 base unmatched. CDR3 protein: CATSGTGRTDTQYF. The CDR3 nucleotides are TGTGCCACCAGTGGGACAGGGCGCACAGATACGCAGTATTTT.

The chain uses TRBV7-8 and TRBJ2-3, with D perhaps matching TRBD2 (6 bases). The CDR3 contains 19 residues. Germline V gene lookup returns CDR1 SGHVS and CDR2 FQNEAQ. V gave up 2 bases and J gave up 2 bases, with 23 bases separating them. The CDR3 here is CASSLPNLGGLRVTDTQYF. CDR3 DNA sequence: TGTGCCAGCAGCTTACCCAACTTAGGAGGGCTTAGAGTCACAGATACGCAGTATTTT.

The chain recombines TRBV29-1 with TRBJ2-3, with 7 bases fitting TRBD1. The CDR3 is 14 residues long. Unmatched junction bases numbered 6, after V lost 4 bases and J lost 2 bases. Germline lookup yields CDR1 SQVTM and CDR2 ANQGSEA. CDR3 sequence reads: CSVGTGLYTDTQYF. The CDR3 nucleotides are TGCAGCGTTGGGACAGGCCTCTACACAGATACGCAGTATTTT.

On this clone itself: Other DNA sequences in the same sample also yield this CDR3. The chain recombines TRBV27 with TRBJ1-2; 9 nucleotides line up with TRBD1. The CDR3 extends over 13 amino acids. The ends lost 6 bases at V and 2 bases at J; junction bases unmatched: 1. The germline V gene has CDR1 MNHEY and CDR2 SMNVEV (reference sequence). CDR3 nucleotide sequence: TGTGCCAGCAGGGGGACAGGGAACTATGGCTACACCTTC. As protein: CASRGTGNYGYTF.

The chain recombines TRBV5-1 with TRBJ2-7, with TRBD1 identical over 9 bases. Germline V gene lookup returns CDR1 SGHRS and CDR2 YFSETQ. CDR3 length equals 16 residues. V lost 4 bases to trimming and J lost 2 bases; unmatched junction nucleotides: 10. In DNA, the CDR3 is TGCGCCAGCAGCCCCCAGACAGGGGGAGGGCCCTACGAGCAGTACTTC. Translated: CASSPQTGGGPYEQYF.

For this clone: The identical CDR3 is also encoded by other nucleotide sequences in the sample. The rearrangement links TRBV14 to TRBJ1-1; D unclear. With 1 base removed from V and 1 base from J, the gap between germline ends came to 7 bases. This CDR3 has 14 amino acids. Germline V gene data show CDR1 as SGHDN and CDR2 as FVKESK. The CDR3 here is CASSQGLRNTEAFF. CDR3 sequence (DNA): TGTGCCAGCAGCCAAGGTCTCAGGAACACTGAAGCTTTCTTT.

The J gene is TRBJ1-2, the V gene TRBV4-1; maybe TRBD1 (6 bases). The V gene lost 0 bases and the J gene lost 8 bases, with 16 bases spanning the gap. CDR1 MGHRA and CDR2 YSYEKL come from the germline V gene. CDR3 length: 15 amino acids. The CDR3 protein is CASSQDSRGPGGYTF. CDR3 DNA: TGCGCCAGCAGCCAAGATTCCAGGGGCCCGGGCGGCTACACCTTC.

In its sample, this clone was seen a few times. V is TRBV7-8 and J is TRBJ2-7; 11 bases fit TRBD2. The ends lost 0 bases at V and 7 bases at J; junction bases unmatched: 14. CDR1 and CDR2 from the germline V gene are SGHVS and FQNEAQ. The CDR3 covers 18 residues. In DNA, the CDR3 is TGTGCCAGCAGCTTAGCGATCTCCCTAGCGGGGGGCATGGGTGAGCAGTACTTC. The encoded protein is CASSLAISLAGGMGEQYF.

The chain recombines TRBV5-4 with TRBJ1-2, with 8 bases fitting TRBD1. Germline V gene lookup returns CDR1 SGHNT and CDR2 YYREEE (reference sequence). Trimming took 0 bases from V and 5 from J; bases not matched to a gene: 3. The CDR3 length is 14 residues. As DNA, the CDR3 is TGTGCCAGCAGCTTGGGGACAGGGTTATATGGCTACACCTTC. It codes for CASSLGTGLYGYTF.

The V and J genes are TRBV30 and TRBJ2-7, with 9 bases matching TRBD1. This CDR3 comprises 12 residues. Germline V gene data show CDR1 as GTSNPN and CDR2 as SVGIG (reference sequence). After removal of 8 bases from V and 8 bases from J, the junction contained 10 bases not matched to a gene. CDR3 in amino acids: CAQTGTGPKQYF. The CDR3 DNA is TGTGCCCAGACCGGGACAGGGCCCAAGCAGTACTTC.

This clone was picked up one time. The chain joins TRBV20-1 to TRBJ2-6; D may be TRBD1 or TRBD2 (6 bases each). V was pared by 3 bases and J by 1 base, with 10 bases between. The CDR3 contains 15 residues. CDR1 is DFQATT and CDR2 is SNEGSKA in the germline V gene (reference sequence). CDR3 in DNA: TGCAGTGCTAGTGGGGGGCAATCTGGGGCCAACGTCCTGACTTTC. It encodes CSASGGQSGANVLTF.

The V gene is TRBV29-1, the J gene TRBJ2-5; no clear D. Germline assignment: CDR1 SQVTM and CDR2 ANQGSEA. This CDR3 spans 14 amino acids. The V gene lost 4 bases and the J gene lost 1 base, with 13 bases spanning the gap. The CDR3 sequence: CSVVSLHRQETQYF. As DNA, the CDR3 is TGCAGCGTTGTCTCGTTACATCGCCAAGAGACCCAGTACTTC.

The rearrangement links TRBV28 to TRBJ1-1; maybe TRBD1 (5 bases). V lost 6 bases, J lost 5 bases, and 19 bases lay in between. Germline CDR1 and CDR2: MDHEN and SYDVKM. The CDR3 totals 15 residues. CDR3 nucleotide sequence: TGTGCCAGCAGACCCGGTGGGGGGTTCCAAACTGAAGCTTTCTTT. Translated: CASRPGGGFQTEAFF.

The rearrangement uses TRBV5-4 and TRBJ2-5; TRBD1 aligns across 10 bases. V shed 4 bases, J shed 5 bases, and the junction held 8 bases outside the gene matches. Germline-derived CDR1 and CDR2 are SGHNT and YYREEE (reference sequence). The CDR3 consists of 15 residues. The CDR3 DNA reads as TGTGCCAGCAGCCCCGGACAGGGGGTTGGGGAGACCCAGTACTTC. Protein sequence: CASSPGQGVGETQYF.

This chain uses TRBV28 with TRBJ2-2; TRBD1 matches at 7 bases. V was pared by 6 bases and J by 8 bases, with 9 bases of the junction left unmatched. Germline V CDR1 and CDR2: MDHEN, SYDVKM. The CDR3 spans 14 residues. This CDR3 reads CASSRQGSRGELFF. Here the CDR3 DNA reads TGTGCCAGCAGCAGACAGGGCTCCAGGGGGGAGCTGTTTTTT.

The chain employs TRBV3-1 (or the pseudogene TRBV3-2) and TRBJ1-6; no clear D gene. The V gene lost 1 base and the J gene lost 4 bases, with 11 bases spanning the gap. This CDR3 is built from 16 residues. The V gene's germline CDR1 is LGHDT and CDR2 YNNKEL (reference sequence). CDR3 amino acids: CASSQVAGNYNSPLHF. CDR3 sequence (DNA): TGTGCCAGCAGCCAAGTTGCGGGGAATTATAATTCACCCCTCCACTTT.

This clone was seen a single time. The rearrangement links TRBV7-9 to TRBJ2-1, with TRBD2 identical over 10 bases. V dropped 6 bases and J dropped 5; count of bases not matched to a gene: 13. The germline gives CDR1 SEHNR, CDR2 FQNEAQ (reference sequence). The CDR3 consists of 17 residues. The CDR3 loop reads CASRRPSGLASDNEQFF. In nucleotides, the CDR3 is TGTGCCAGCAGACGCCCCTCGGGACTAGCGTCGGACAATGAGCAGTTCTTC.

The chain is built from TRBV15 and TRBJ1-5; D ambiguous. Germline lookup yields CDR1 LNHNV and CDR2 YYDKDF (reference sequence). This CDR3 is built from 18 residues. V was pared by 2 bases and J by 4 bases, with 21 bases between. The CDR3 bases are TGTGCCACCAGCAGACCGATAGGTGGGCAGGTTCTAAATCAGCCCCAGCATTTT. It is translated as CATSRPIGGQVLNQPQHF.